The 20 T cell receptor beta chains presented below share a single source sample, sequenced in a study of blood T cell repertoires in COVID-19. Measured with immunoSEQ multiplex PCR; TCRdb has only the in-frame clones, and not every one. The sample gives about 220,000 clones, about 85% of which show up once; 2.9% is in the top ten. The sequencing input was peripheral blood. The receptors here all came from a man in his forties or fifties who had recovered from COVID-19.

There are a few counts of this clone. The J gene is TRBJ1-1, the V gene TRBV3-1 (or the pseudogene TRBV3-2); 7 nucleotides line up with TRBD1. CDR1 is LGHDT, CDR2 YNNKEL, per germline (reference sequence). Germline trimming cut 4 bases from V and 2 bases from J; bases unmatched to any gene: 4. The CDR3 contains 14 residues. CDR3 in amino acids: CASSRGTANTEAFF. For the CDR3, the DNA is TGTGCCAGCAGCCGCGGGACAGCTAACACTGAAGCTTTCTTT.

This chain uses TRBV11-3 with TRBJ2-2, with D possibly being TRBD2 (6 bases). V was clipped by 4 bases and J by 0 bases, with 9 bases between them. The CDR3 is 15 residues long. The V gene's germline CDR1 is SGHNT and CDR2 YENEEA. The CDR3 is CASSSGLTNTGELFF. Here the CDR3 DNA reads TGTGCCAGCAGCTCAGGACTAACGAACACCGGGGAGCTGTTTTTT.

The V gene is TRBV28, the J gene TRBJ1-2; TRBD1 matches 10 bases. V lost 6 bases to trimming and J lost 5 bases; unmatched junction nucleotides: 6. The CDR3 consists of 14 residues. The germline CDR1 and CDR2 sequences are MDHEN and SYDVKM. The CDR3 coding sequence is TGTGCCAGCAGCACCGGGACAGGGGCTTATGGCTACACCTTC. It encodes CASSTGTGAYGYTF.

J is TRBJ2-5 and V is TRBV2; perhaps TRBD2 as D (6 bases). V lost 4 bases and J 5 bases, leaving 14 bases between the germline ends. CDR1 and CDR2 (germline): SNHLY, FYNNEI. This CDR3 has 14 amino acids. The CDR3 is CASSGTSFDETQYF. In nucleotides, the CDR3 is TGTGCCAGCAGTGGCACTAGCTTCGACGAGACCCAGTACTTC.

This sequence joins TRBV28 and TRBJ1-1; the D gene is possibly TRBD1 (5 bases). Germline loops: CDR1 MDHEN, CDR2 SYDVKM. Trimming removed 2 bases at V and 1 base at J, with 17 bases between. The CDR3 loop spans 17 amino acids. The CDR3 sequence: CASSLTGGRWTNTEAFF. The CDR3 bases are TGTGCCAGCAGTTTAACGGGGGGAAGGTGGACGAACACTGAAGCTTTCTTT.

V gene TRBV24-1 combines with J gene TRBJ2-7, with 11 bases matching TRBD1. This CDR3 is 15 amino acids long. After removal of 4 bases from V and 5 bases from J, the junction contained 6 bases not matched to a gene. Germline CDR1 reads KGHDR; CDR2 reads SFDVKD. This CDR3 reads CATSELGTGGHEQYF. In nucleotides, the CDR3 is TGTGCCACCAGTGAACTCGGGACAGGGGGTCACGAGCAGTACTTC.

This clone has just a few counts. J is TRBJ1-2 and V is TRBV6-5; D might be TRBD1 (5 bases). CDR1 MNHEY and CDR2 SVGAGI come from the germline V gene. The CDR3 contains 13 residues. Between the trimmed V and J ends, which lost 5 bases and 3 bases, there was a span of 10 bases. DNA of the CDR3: TGTGCCAGCAGTCGTGGGGCAGACTATGGCTACACCTTC. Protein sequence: CASSRGADYGYTF.

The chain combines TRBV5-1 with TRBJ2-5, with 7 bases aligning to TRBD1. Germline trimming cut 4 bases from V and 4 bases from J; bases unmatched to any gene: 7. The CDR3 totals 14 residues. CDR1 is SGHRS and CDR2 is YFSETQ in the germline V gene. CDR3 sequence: CASSGRQGGETQYF. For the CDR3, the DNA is TGCGCCAGCAGCGGGAGACAGGGTGGAGAGACCCAGTACTTC.

For the CDR3, the DNA is TGTGCCAGCAGCCTGGGGGCAGGGTACACCGGGGAGCTGTTTTTT. It specifies CASSLGAGYTGELFF. The rearrangement links TRBV5-5 to TRBJ2-2, with D perhaps matching TRBD1 (6 bases). This CDR3 is 15 amino acids long. Trimming cost V 4 bases and J 3 bases, with 13 bases left between them. In germline, CDR1 is SGHKS, CDR2 YYEKEE (reference sequence).

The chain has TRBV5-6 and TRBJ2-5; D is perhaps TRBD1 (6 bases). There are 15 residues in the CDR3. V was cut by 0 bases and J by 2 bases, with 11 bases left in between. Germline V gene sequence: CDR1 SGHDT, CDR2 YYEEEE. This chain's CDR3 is CASSLAGHVQETQYF. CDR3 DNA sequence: TGTGCCAGCAGCTTGGCGGGACATGTACAAGAGACCCAGTACTTC.

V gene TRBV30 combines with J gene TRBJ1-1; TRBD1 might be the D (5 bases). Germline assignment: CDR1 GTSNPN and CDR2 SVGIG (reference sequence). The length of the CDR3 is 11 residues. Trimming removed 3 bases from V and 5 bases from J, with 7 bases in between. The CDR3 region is CAWSQGTEAFF. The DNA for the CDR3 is TGTGCCTGGAGCCAGGGTACTGAAGCTTTCTTT. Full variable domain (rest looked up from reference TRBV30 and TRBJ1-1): SQTIHQWPATLVQPVGSPLSLECTVEGTSNPNLYWYRQAAGRGLQLLFYSVGIGQISSEVPQNLSASRPQDRQFILSSKKLLLSDSGFYLCAWSQGTEAFFGQGTRLTVV.

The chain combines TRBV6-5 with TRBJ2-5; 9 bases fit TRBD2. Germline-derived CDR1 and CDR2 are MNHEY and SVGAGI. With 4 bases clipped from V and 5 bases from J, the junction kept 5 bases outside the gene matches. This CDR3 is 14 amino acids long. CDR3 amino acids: CASSWAGGVETQYF. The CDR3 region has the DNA TGTGCCAGCAGTTGGGCGGGAGGGGTTGAGACCCAGTACTTC.

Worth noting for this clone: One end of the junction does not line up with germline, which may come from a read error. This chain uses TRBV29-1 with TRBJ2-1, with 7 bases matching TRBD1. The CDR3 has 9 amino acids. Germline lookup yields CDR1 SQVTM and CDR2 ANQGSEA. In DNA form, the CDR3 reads TGCAGCGTTGGCGGTACAGGGGTCTTC. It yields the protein CSVGGTGVF.

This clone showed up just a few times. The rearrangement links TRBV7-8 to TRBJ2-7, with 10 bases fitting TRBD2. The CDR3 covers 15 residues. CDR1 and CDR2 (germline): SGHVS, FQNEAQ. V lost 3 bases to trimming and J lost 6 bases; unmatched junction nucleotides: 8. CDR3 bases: TGTGCCAGCAGCTTCCGAGCGGGAGGGCCGATCGAGCAGTACTTC. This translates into CASSFRAGGPIEQYF. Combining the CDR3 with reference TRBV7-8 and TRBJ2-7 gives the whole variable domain GAGVSQSPRYKVAKRGQDVALRCDPISGHVSLFWYQQALGQGPEFLTYFQNEAQLDKSGLPSDRFFAERPEGSVSTLKIQRTQQEDSAVYLCASSFRAGGPIEQYFGPGTRLTVT.

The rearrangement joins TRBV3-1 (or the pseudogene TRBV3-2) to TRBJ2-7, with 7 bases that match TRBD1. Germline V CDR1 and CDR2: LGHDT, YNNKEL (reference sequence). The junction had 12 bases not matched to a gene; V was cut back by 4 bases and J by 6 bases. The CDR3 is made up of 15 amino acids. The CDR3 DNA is TGTGCCAGCAGCCTCCGGGACAGCCTTCCCGGCGAGCAGTACTTC. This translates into CASSLRDSLPGEQYF.

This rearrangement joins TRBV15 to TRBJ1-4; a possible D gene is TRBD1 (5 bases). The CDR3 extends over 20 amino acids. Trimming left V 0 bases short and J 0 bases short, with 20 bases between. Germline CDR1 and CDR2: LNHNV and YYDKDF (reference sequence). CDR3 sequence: CATSRDLSTVGLTTNEKLFF. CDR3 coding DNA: TGTGCCACCAGCAGAGATCTTTCGACAGTAGGGTTAACAACTAATGAAAAACTGTTTTTT.

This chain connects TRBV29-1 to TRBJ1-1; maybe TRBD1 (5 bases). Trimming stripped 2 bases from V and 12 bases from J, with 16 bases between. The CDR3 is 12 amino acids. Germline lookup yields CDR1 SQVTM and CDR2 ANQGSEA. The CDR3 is CSVERGKGNTFF. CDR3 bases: TGCAGCGTTGAAAGAGGCAAGGGGAACACTTTCTTT.

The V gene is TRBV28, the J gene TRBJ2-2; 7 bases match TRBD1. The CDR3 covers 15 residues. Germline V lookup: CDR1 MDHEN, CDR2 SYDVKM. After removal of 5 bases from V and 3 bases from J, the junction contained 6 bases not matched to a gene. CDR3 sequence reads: CASSLPTGYTGELFF. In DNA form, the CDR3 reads TGTGCCAGCAGTCTACCGACAGGGTACACCGGGGAGCTGTTTTTT.

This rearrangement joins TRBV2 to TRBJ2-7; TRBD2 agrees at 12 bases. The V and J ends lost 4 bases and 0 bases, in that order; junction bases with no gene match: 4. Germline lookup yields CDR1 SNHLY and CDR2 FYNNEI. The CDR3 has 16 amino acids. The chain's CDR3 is CASSASTSGSSYEQYF. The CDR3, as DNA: TGTGCCAGCAGTGCCTCGACTAGCGGGAGCTCCTACGAGCAGTACTTC.

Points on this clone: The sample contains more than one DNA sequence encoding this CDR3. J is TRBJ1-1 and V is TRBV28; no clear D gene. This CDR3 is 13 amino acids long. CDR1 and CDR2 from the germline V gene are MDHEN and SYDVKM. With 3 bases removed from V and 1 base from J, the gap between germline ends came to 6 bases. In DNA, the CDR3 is TGTGCCAGCAGTTTGCCAGGGAACACTGAAGCTTTCTTT. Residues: CASSLPGNTEAFF.